The next 32 T cell receptor beta chains were all read from a single sample in a study of T cell repertoires in cytomegalovirus infection. TCRdb reanalysed the reads using MiXCR and keeps one entry per CDR3 protein. The sample holds about 310,000 distinct CDR3 sequences, roughly 15% seen once. Specimen: PBMCs. These receptors all stem from a human donor in good health (CMV status not recorded). Some clones in this sample may be carry-over from other donors' samples.

This clonotype occurred many times. The chain has TRBV7-2 and TRBJ1-2; unclear D gene. Germline values: CDR1 SGHTA, CDR2 FQGNSA. Trimming took off 2 bases at V and 4 bases at J, with 14 bases between the two ends. The CDR3 covers 15 residues. Here the CDR3 DNA reads TGTGCCAGCAGCTTAAATGGGCAGGTTCTCTATGGCTACACCTTC. This translates into CASSLNGQVLYGYTF.

The sample holds many counts of this clonotype. The chain uses TRBV7-9 and TRBJ1-4; D not certain. Per the germline V gene, CDR1 is SEHNR and CDR2 is FQNEAQ (reference sequence). V was cut by 2 bases and J by 8 bases, with 3 bases left in between. This CDR3 contains 11 residues. CDR3 sequence reads: CASSLQEKLFF. In DNA, the CDR3 is TGTGCCAGCAGCTTACAGGAAAAACTGTTTTTT.

The chain employs TRBV12-3 or TRBV12-4 and TRBJ2-5; a possible D gene is TRBD1 (8 bases). The V gene lost 4 bases and the J gene lost 5 bases, with 20 bases spanning the gap. The CDR3 covers 16 residues. As DNA, the CDR3 is TGTGCCAGCAGTTCGTCTTACAGGGGGAGGGGTGAGACCCAGTACTTC. It specifies CASSSSYRGRGETQYF.

This clonotype was counted ten times or more. Mismatch with germline at one junction end may stem from a read error. The gene calls are TRBV7-7 and TRBJ2-1; the D gene could be TRBD1 or TRBD2 (5 bases each). The CDR3 totals 13 residues. Germline V gene sequence: CDR1 SSHAT, CDR2 FNYEAQ (reference sequence). The CDR3 DNA reads TGTGCTAGCAGTTTAGAGGGGCGTGGGGAGCAGTTCTTC. Amino acids: CASSLEGRGEQFF.

This clonotype has a count of ten or more. The chain joins TRBV7-2 to TRBJ1-1; D unresolved. The CDR3 runs to 12 residues. From germline, CDR1 is SGHTA and CDR2 FQGNSA. V was trimmed by 4 bases and J by 11 bases, leaving 14 bases between them. CDR3 nucleotide sequence: TGTGCCAGCAGCTCCACTAGGGTGCGGGCTTTCTTT. Protein: CASSSTRVRAFF.

Only a few counts were recorded for this clonotype. The CDR3 DNA reads as TGTGCCAGCAGTTTGCTGGAGAACACCGGGGAGCTGTTTTTT. This translates into CASSLLENTGELFF. The V call is TRBV12-3 or TRBV12-4, the J call TRBJ2-2; D gene unclear. The CDR3 loop spans 14 amino acids. The V and J ends lost 3 bases and 1 base respectively, with 6 bases between them.

The chain couples TRBV18 to TRBJ1-2, with a tentative D call TRBD1 (5 bases). This CDR3 is built from 13 residues. Germline V gene data show CDR1 as KGHSH and CDR2 as LQKENI. Trimming removed 5 bases from V and 6 bases from J, with 13 bases in between. The CDR3 loop is CASSEGLENGYTF. CDR3 coding DNA: TGTGCCAGCTCAGAGGGACTGGAGAATGGCTACACCTTC.

At least ten counts were recorded for this clonotype. The chain carries TRBV12-3 or TRBV12-4 and TRBJ2-5, with a possible D match to TRBD1 (5 bases). This CDR3 region has 14 residues. V gave up 2 bases and J gave up 1 base, with 8 bases separating them. The CDR3 bases are TGTGCCAGCAGTTTAAGGACACCCCAAGAGACCCAGTACTTC. This encodes CASSLRTPQETQYF.

This clonotype was picked up a small number of times. The V and J genes are TRBV28 and TRBJ1-5; no clear D gene. CDR1 MDHEN and CDR2 SYDVKM come from the germline V gene. V gave up 8 bases and J gave up 4 bases, with 9 bases separating them. This CDR3 has 12 residues. CDR3 sequence: CASGVGNQPQHF. Here the CDR3 DNA reads TGTGCCAGCGGGGTTGGAAATCAGCCCCAGCATTTT.

This chain joins TRBV11-2 and TRBJ2-2; no clear D. The germline gives CDR1 SGHAT, CDR2 FQNNGV. The CDR3 has 13 residues. V was pared by 5 bases and J by 6 bases, with 10 bases between. The CDR3 sequence is CASSLVLSGELFF. CDR3 nucleotides: TGTGCCAGCAGCCTCGTATTATCCGGGGAGCTGTTTTTT.

This clonotype appeared many times. The rearrangement uses TRBV7-8 and TRBJ1-6; D is unclear. CDR1 and CDR2 (germline): SGHVS, FQNEAQ. The CDR3 consists of 15 residues. Trimming pared 1 base from V and 9 bases from J, leaving 13 bases between. The CDR3 is CASSLDRIGGSPLHF. The CDR3, as DNA: TGTGCCAGCAGCTTAGACCGGATAGGTGGTTCACCCCTCCACTTT. The full variable domain, in which reference TRBV7-8 and TRBJ1-6 provide the parts outside the CDR3, is GAGVSQSPRYKVAKRGQDVALRCDPISGHVSLFWYQQALGQGPEFLTYFQNEAQLDKSGLPSDRFFAERPEGSVSTLKIQRTQQEDSAVYLCASSLDRIGGSPLHFGNGTRLTVT.

The chain carries TRBV20-1 and TRBJ2-6; D is unresolved. The germline gives CDR1 DFQATT, CDR2 SNEGSKA (reference sequence). CDR3 length: 14 residues. V lost 3 bases, J lost 0 bases, and 6 bases lay in between. The CDR3 region is CSARAYSGANVLTF. The CDR3 DNA follows: TGCAGTGCTAGGGCCTACTCTGGGGCCAACGTCCTGACTTTC.

The V gene is TRBV7-6, the J gene TRBJ1-1, with D possibly being TRBD1 (6 bases). The CDR3 spans 18 residues. The V gene lost 0 bases and the J gene lost 5 bases, with 22 bases spanning the gap. Germline CDR1 is SGHVS and CDR2 is FNYEAQ. As DNA, the CDR3 is TGTGCCAGCAGCTTAGCGGGGGCAGGCGGCTCCTTAGGGACTGAAGCTTTCTTT. Protein product: CASSLAGAGGSLGTEAFF.

The V gene is TRBV18, the J gene TRBJ2-1; D uncertain. The CDR3 loop spans 14 amino acids. Trimming removed 2 bases at V and 10 bases at J, with 15 bases between. Germline CDR1 KGHSH, CDR2 LQKENI. The CDR3 protein is CASSPSTDPDEQFF. The CDR3 bases are TGTGCCAGCTCACCATCGACGGACCCGGACGAGCAGTTCTTC.

This clonotype appeared many times. The J gene is TRBJ1-2, the V gene TRBV20-1, with 7 bases lining up with TRBD1. With 6 bases clipped from V and 4 bases from J, the junction kept 8 bases outside the gene matches. Germline V lookup: CDR1 DFQATT, CDR2 SNEGSKA (reference sequence). The CDR3 covers 13 residues. This chain's CDR3 is CSAGDRRSYGYTF. CDR3 nucleotide sequence: TGCAGTGCGGGGGACAGACGATCCTATGGCTACACCTTC.

This clonotype was seen many times. The genes are TRBV7-6 and TRBJ2-1, with D perhaps TRBD1 (6 bases). V shed 4 bases and J shed 6 bases, with 7 bases lying between them. The CDR3 is 12 amino acids. Per the germline V gene, CDR1 is SGHVS and CDR2 is FNYEAQ. The CDR3 loop is CASSSTGNEQFF. In DNA, the CDR3 is TGTGCCAGCAGCTCGACAGGCAATGAGCAGTTCTTC. The variable domain in full, completed from reference TRBV7-6 and TRBJ2-1, reads GAGVSQSPRYKVTKRGQDVALRCDPISGHVSLYWYRQALGQGPEFLTYFNYEAQQDKSGLPNDRFSAERPEGSISTLTIQRTEQRDSAMYRCASSSTGNEQFFGPGTRLTVL.

The chain is built from TRBV28 and TRBJ2-7, with D possibly being TRBD1 (5 bases). The V end lost 1 base, the J end lost 7 bases, and 14 bases lay between the germline ends. CDR3 size: 14 residues. Germline V gene sequence: CDR1 MDHEN, CDR2 SYDVKM. The CDR3 DNA is TGTGCCAGCAGTTTATTCCAGGGTAAGGGGGAGCAGTACTTC. Protein: CASSLFQGKGEQYF.

The V and J genes are TRBV4-1 and TRBJ2-7; D is ambiguous. This CDR3 is 15 amino acids long. Germline V gene sequence: CDR1 MGHRA, CDR2 YSYEKL. V dropped 0 bases and J dropped 0 bases, with 9 bases sitting between them. The CDR3 bases are TGCGCCAGCAGCCAAGAGAGGACCCTCTCCTACGAGCAGTACTTC. Translating gives CASSQERTLSYEQYF.

The chain uses TRBV25-1 and TRBJ1-5; a possible D gene is TRBD1 (6 bases). Germline V lookup: CDR1 MGHDK, CDR2 SYGVNS. The CDR3 spans 15 residues. Trimming left V 1 base short and J 4 bases short, with 11 bases between. CDR3 DNA sequence: TGTGCCAGCAGTGAATCTGGACAGCCTAATCAGCCCCAGCATTTT. This sequence encodes CASSESGQPNQPQHF. Using reference TRBV25-1 and TRBJ1-5 for the parts outside the CDR3, the full variable domain is EADIYQTPRYLVIGTGKKITLECSQTMGHDKMYWYQQDPGMELHLIHYSYGVNSTEKGDLSSESTVSRIRTEHFPLTLESARPSHTSQYLCASSESGQPNQPQHFGDGTRLSIL.

In its sample, this clonotype was seen many times. The chain is built from TRBV12-3 or TRBV12-4 and TRBJ2-1; perhaps D is TRBD1 or TRBD2 (6 bases each). The CDR3 spans 14 residues. The V end was cut by 5 bases, the J end by 7 bases, with 15 bases between. The CDR3 DNA is TGTGCCAGCAGTCCAAGACAGGCGGGGAATGAGCAGTTCTTC. Translation gives CASSPRQAGNEQFF.

J is TRBJ1-6 and V is TRBV20-1; 9 nucleotides line up with TRBD1. Germline CDR1 reads DFQATT; CDR2 reads SNEGSKA (reference sequence). J was trimmed by 7 bases and V by 1 base; bases with no gene match: 5. The CDR3 sequence is 15 residues long. CDR3 amino acids: CSARAGGTGNSPLHF. The DNA of the CDR3 is TGCAGTGCTAGAGCCGGCGGGACAGGGAATTCACCCCTCCACTTT.

As regards this clonotype: The junction departs from the called germline gene at one end, perhaps through a read error. Here the CDR3 reads CASSLAQGSHNEQFF. The CDR3, as DNA: TGTGCCAGCAGCTTAGCGCAGGGCTCCCACAATGAGCAGTTCTTC. This chain links TRBV7-9 with TRBJ2-1; perhaps TRBD1 as D (5 bases). The germline V gene has CDR1 SEHNR and CDR2 FQNEAQ (reference sequence). This CDR3 comprises 15 residues.

In its sample, this clonotype was seen many times. The rearrangement uses TRBV7-8 and TRBJ2-3, with 10 bases matching TRBD1. This CDR3 region has 18 residues. The V gene end was trimmed by 1 base and the J gene end by 6 bases; junction bases not matched to a gene: 13. Per germline, CDR1 SGHVS and CDR2 FQNEAQ. CDR3 in amino acids: CASSLDRSRTGGLDTQYF. DNA for the CDR3: TGTGCCAGCAGCTTAGATCGCTCCAGGACAGGGGGTCTGGATACGCAGTATTTT.

The table lists this clonotype with many counts. The rearrangement joins TRBV12-3 or TRBV12-4 to TRBJ1-5, with unresolved D. V gave up 6 bases and J gave up 6 bases, with 15 bases separating them. This CDR3 has 14 amino acids. DNA for the CDR3: TGTGCCAGCAGCCGAGATGAGGGCGTTCAGCCCCAGCATTTT. Translation: CASSRDEGVQPQHF.

There are many counts of this clonotype. The chain uses TRBV7-8 and TRBJ1-2; D ambiguous. Germline values: CDR1 SGHVS, CDR2 FQNEAQ. V was shortened by 0 bases and J by 0 bases, with 17 bases between the two germline ends. This CDR3 contains 18 residues. CDR3: CASSLAMLPSDTNYGYTF. Here the CDR3 DNA reads TGTGCCAGCAGCTTAGCGATGCTACCCTCCGATACTAACTATGGCTACACCTTC.

The chain uses TRBV4-1 and TRBJ2-1; D gene uncertain. CDR1 is MGHRA, CDR2 YSYEKL, per germline. The V gene lost 0 bases and the J gene lost 6 bases, with 12 bases spanning the gap. The CDR3 is 15 amino acids. In DNA form, the CDR3 reads TGCGCCAGCAGCCAAGATCAAATGGGAAGCAATGAGCAGTTCTTC. Its protein is CASSQDQMGSNEQFF.

This chain links TRBV6-5 with TRBJ2-7; TRBD1 is a possible D gene (5 bases). The CDR3 contains 15 residues. Trimming took 0 bases from V and 2 from J, leaving 11 bases between them. Germline V lookup: CDR1 MNHEY, CDR2 SVGAGI. CDR3 DNA sequence: TGTGCCAGCAGTTACTCCGTGGCAGGGCCCTACGAGCAGTACTTC. Its protein is CASSYSVAGPYEQYF.

The table lists this clonotype with many counts. CDR3 sequence reads: CASSFRGSYNEQFF. The DNA of the CDR3 is TGTGCCAGCAGTTTTAGGGGGTCCTACAATGAGCAGTTCTTC. The chain combines TRBV12-3 or TRBV12-4 with TRBJ2-1; tentative D call: TRBD1 (6 bases). This CDR3 comprises 14 residues. V was cut by 3 bases and J by 1 base, with 7 bases left in between.

The chain is built from TRBV29-1 and TRBJ2-7; D might be TRBD2 (5 bases). The CDR3 runs 14 residues. The germline V gene encodes CDR1 SQVTM and CDR2 ANQGSEA. Trimming left V 4 bases short and J 0 bases short, with 13 bases between. This chain's CDR3 is CSVVFGGLSYEQYF. The DNA for the CDR3 is TGCAGCGTTGTTTTCGGAGGCCTCTCCTACGAGCAGTACTTC.

This chain connects TRBV7-2 to TRBJ1-1; the D is unclear. With 5 bases removed from V and 0 bases from J, the gap between germline ends came to 7 bases. CDR3 length equals 13 residues. CDR1 and CDR2 from the germline V gene are SGHTA and FQGNSA. The CDR3 loop is CASSPFVNTEAFF. The CDR3, as DNA: TGTGCCAGCAGCCCGTTTGTGAACACTGAAGCTTTCTTT.

The V and J genes are TRBV2 and TRBJ1-1; D unresolved. CDR3 length: 13 residues. Looked up from germline, CDR1 is SNHLY and CDR2 is FYNNEI. The V end was cut by 9 bases, the J end by 1 base, with 12 bases between. This CDR3 reads CASSQERNTEAFF. The CDR3 DNA is TGTGCCAGTAGCCAGGAACGGAACACTGAAGCTTTCTTT.

This clonotype came up many times. V gene TRBV7-2 combines with J gene TRBJ1-5, with D tentatively TRBD1 (5 bases). The V end lost 5 bases, the J end lost 3 bases, and 8 bases lay between the germline ends. CDR3 length: 13 residues. CDR1 and CDR2 (germline): SGHTA, FQGNSA. This CDR3 reads CASSGGYNQPQHF. DNA of the CDR3: TGTGCCAGCAGCGGGGGATACAATCAGCCCCAGCATTTT.